The 13 T cell receptor beta chains listed next were all sequenced from one sample in a study of shared clonotypes between healthy human individuals. Libraries were prepared by immunoSEQ multiplex PCR; TCRdb keeps only in-frame clonotypes and omits some of them. Of around 1.1 million clones in the sample, 60% to 85% are singletons; the top ten hold approximately 0.95%. Sequencing input: memory CD4+ T cells from PBMCs. Sample subset: CD45RA-negative fraction. The receptors come from a man aged 18 to 29 in good health. Some clones in this sample may be carry-over from other donors' samples.

The chain employs TRBV11-2 and TRBJ2-1; unclear D gene. Germline CDR1 SGHAT, CDR2 FQNNGV. Trimming stripped 5 bases from V and 5 bases from J, with 16 bases between. This CDR3 has 15 amino acids. DNA of the CDR3: TGTGCCAGCAGCCCTCTCAAGGGAAGGGACAATGAGCAGTTCTTC. Protein sequence: CASSPLKGRDNEQFF. The whole variable domain, filled in from reference TRBV11-2 and TRBJ2-1, reads EAGVAQSPRYKIIEKRQSVAFWCNPISGHATLYWYQQILGQGPKLLIQFQNNGVVDDSQLPKDRFSAERLKGVDSTLKIQPAKLEDSAVYLCASSPLKGRDNEQFFGPGTRLTVL.

The table lists this clone with a count of one. Within the sample, other DNA sequences also encode this same CDR3. The CDR3 DNA is TGTGCCAGCAGCCAAGCCGGATACGAGCAGTACTTC. It translates to CASSQAGYEQYF. V is TRBV14 and J is TRBJ2-7; D unclear. The germline V gene encodes CDR1 SGHDN and CDR2 FVKESK. V was shortened by 1 base and J by 4 bases, with 5 bases between the two germline ends. The CDR3 runs 12 residues.

This chain connects TRBV14 to TRBJ2-3, with TRBD1 matching 10 bases. The germline V gene has CDR1 SGHDN and CDR2 FVKESK. V was pared by 4 bases and J by 1 base, with 5 bases of the junction left unmatched. CDR3 length equals 16 residues. The CDR3 coding sequence is TGTGCCAGCAGCCTGCGAGGGACAGGGGGCACAGATACGCAGTATTTT. As protein: CASSLRGTGGTDTQYF.

This clone was seen a handful of times. The rearrangement links TRBV7-6 to TRBJ2-1; 9 bases are a match to TRBD2. Germline values: CDR1 SGHVS, CDR2 FNYEAQ. The junction had 8 bases not matched to a gene; V was cut back by 4 bases and J by 7 bases. The CDR3 covers 15 residues. The CDR3 nucleotides read TGTGCCAGCAGCTCCGGCGGCGGGAGGGATAATGAGCAGTTCTTC. Residues: CASSSGGGRDNEQFF.

V and J are TRBV5-1 and TRBJ2-7, with D tentatively TRBD1 (5 bases). V was trimmed by 6 bases and J by 3 bases, leaving 25 bases between them. Germline V gene lookup returns CDR1 SGHRS and CDR2 YFSETQ. The CDR3 runs to 17 residues. The CDR3 coding sequence is TGCGCCAGCACGGTGGGGCTCGGGCCCCGGGCTGGCTACGAGCAGTACTTC. This translates into CASTVGLGPRAGYEQYF.

This clone was seen only a few times. The rearrangement links TRBV5-6 to TRBJ2-5; TRBD2 agrees at 15 bases. Trimming at V came to 4 bases and at J to 5 bases, leaving 12 bases not matched to a gene. CDR1 SGHDT and CDR2 YYEEEE come from the germline V gene. The CDR3 consists of 18 residues. The CDR3 protein is CASSLDGLGTSGRETQYF. The CDR3, as DNA: TGTGCCAGCAGCCTCGATGGGTTGGGGACTAGCGGGAGGGAGACCCAGTACTTC.

The chain employs TRBV5-1 and TRBJ2-4; D could derive from TRBD1 or TRBD2 (6 bases each). Between the trimmed V and J ends, which lost 4 bases and 5 bases, there was a span of 13 bases. The V gene's germline CDR1 is SGHRS and CDR2 YFSETQ. This CDR3 has 14 residues. The CDR3 DNA reads as TGCGCCAGCAGCCTAGGGGGGAACGAAAACATTCAGTACTTC. Its protein is CASSLGGNENIQYF.

The chain has TRBV5-1 and TRBJ2-7; D may be TRBD2 (6 bases). This CDR3 is built from 14 residues. CDR1 is SGHRS, CDR2 YFSETQ, per germline. V lost 5 bases and J lost 5, with 17 bases in between. CDR3 amino acids: CASSVGSIGNEQYF. CDR3 nucleotide sequence: TGCGCCAGCAGTGTCGGGAGCATCGGGAACGAGCAGTACTTC.

V is TRBV4-1 and J is TRBJ1-4; D uncertain. The germline CDR1 and CDR2 sequences are MGHRA and YSYEKL. The CDR3 loop spans 17 amino acids. The germline V and J ends were trimmed by 6 bases and 10 bases, with 27 bases remaining between them. This CDR3 is CASRAFGNGRKGGKLFF. The CDR3 bases are TGCGCCAGCAGGGCCTTTGGCAATGGGCGCAAGGGAGGAAAACTGTTTTTT.

The rearrangement links TRBV7-3 to TRBJ2-3, with TRBD2 matching over 7 bases. V lost 5 bases and J lost 3; bases outside the gene matches: 14. This CDR3 contains 17 residues. Germline V gene sequence: CDR1 SGHTA, CDR2 FQGTGA. The CDR3 protein is CASSLAGGSGATDTQYF. In DNA, the CDR3 is TGTGCCAGCAGCCTTGCCGGAGGGAGCGGGGCGACAGATACGCAGTATTTT.

The chain uses TRBV6-5 and TRBJ2-3, with unresolved D. This CDR3 spans 14 amino acids. Trimming cost V 4 bases and J 1 base, with 9 bases left between them. CDR1 and CDR2 from the germline V gene are MNHEY and SVGAGI. The CDR3 nucleotides are TGTGCCAGCAGTTCCCAGACCGGCACAGATACGCAGTATTTT. Residues: CASSSQTGTDTQYF.

The chain links TRBV18 to TRBJ2-5, with D possibly being TRBD1 (6 bases). In germline, CDR1 is KGHSH, CDR2 LQKENI. The CDR3 runs to 15 residues. Trimming removed 0 bases at V and 4 bases at J, with 12 bases between. CDR3 amino acids: CASSPPYRAGETQYF. For the CDR3, the DNA is TGTGCCAGCTCACCACCCTACAGGGCAGGAGAGACCCAGTACTTC.

This clone occurred a few times. This CDR3 reads CASSDSYQETQYF. The CDR3, as DNA: TGTGCCAGCAGCGACAGTTACCAAGAGACCCAGTACTTC. The chain combines TRBV11-1 with TRBJ2-5; possibly TRBD1 for D (5 bases). Germline V gives CDR1 SGHAT, CDR2 FQDESV (reference sequence). CDR3 length equals 13 residues. Trimming shortened V by 5 bases and J by 0 bases, and 7 bases separated the two germline ends.